This T cell receptor (beta chain) was sequenced for a study of shared clonotypes between healthy human individuals. Overall study findings and caveats: Sorted-subset samples were not fully sequenced, rarefaction indicated.

This CDR3 has 13 residues. Per the germline V gene, CDR1 is MNHNS and CDR2 is SASEGT. V was cut by 4 bases and J by 8 bases, with 11 bases left in between. This clone appeared once. Its antigen is still unknown. Sorted-subset replicate PCR reactions were performed with approximately 200 ng DNA, corresponding to tens of thousands of T cell genomes. Repertoires were generated with immunoSEQ multiplex PCR, while TCRdb's copy carries only in-frame clones and drops some. The table includes approximately 1,000,000 clones, roughly 80% detected once. The chain uses TRBV6-1 and TRBJ1-4, with D possibly TRBD1 on 5 matching bases. The sequence was collected from a man between 18 and 29 years old in good health. Some clones in this sample may be carry-over from other donors' samples. The specimen sequenced was memory CD4+ T cells from PBMCs. Subset here: CD45RA-negative fraction. The CDR3: CASSAGFEEKLFF. The DNA for the CDR3 is TGTGCCAGCAGTGCAGGGTTCGAGGAAAAACTGTTTTTT.